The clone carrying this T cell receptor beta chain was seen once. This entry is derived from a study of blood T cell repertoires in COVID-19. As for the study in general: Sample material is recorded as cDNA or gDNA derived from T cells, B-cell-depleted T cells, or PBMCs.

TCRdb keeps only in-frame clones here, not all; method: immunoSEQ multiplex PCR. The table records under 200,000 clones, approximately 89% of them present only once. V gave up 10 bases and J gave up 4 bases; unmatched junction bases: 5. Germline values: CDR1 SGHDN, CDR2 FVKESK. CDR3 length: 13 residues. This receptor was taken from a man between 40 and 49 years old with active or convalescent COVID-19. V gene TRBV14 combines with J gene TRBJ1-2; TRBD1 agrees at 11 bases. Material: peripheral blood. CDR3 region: CATRTGGVYGYTF. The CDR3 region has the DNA TGTGCCACCCGGACAGGGGGCGTCTATGGCTACACCTTC.